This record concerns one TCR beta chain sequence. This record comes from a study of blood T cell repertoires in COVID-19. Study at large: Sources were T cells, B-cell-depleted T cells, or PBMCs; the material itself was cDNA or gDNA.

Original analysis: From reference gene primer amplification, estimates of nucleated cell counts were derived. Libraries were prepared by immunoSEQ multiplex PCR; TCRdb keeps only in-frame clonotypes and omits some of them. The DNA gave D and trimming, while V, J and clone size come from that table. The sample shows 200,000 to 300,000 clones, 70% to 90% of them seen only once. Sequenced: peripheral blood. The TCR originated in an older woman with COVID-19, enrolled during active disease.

The CDR3 DNA reads as TGTGCCAGCGTTCTCGGACAGGGGGCGCAGGGCTACACCTTC. Translation: CASVLGQGAQGYTF. V gene TRBV19 combines with J gene TRBJ1-2, with 11 bases aligning to TRBD1. The V segment lost 9 bases and the J segment 8 bases; nucleotides outside the gene matches: 11. The CDR3 is 14 residues long. Germline lookup yields CDR1 LNHDA and CDR2 SQIVND (reference sequence).